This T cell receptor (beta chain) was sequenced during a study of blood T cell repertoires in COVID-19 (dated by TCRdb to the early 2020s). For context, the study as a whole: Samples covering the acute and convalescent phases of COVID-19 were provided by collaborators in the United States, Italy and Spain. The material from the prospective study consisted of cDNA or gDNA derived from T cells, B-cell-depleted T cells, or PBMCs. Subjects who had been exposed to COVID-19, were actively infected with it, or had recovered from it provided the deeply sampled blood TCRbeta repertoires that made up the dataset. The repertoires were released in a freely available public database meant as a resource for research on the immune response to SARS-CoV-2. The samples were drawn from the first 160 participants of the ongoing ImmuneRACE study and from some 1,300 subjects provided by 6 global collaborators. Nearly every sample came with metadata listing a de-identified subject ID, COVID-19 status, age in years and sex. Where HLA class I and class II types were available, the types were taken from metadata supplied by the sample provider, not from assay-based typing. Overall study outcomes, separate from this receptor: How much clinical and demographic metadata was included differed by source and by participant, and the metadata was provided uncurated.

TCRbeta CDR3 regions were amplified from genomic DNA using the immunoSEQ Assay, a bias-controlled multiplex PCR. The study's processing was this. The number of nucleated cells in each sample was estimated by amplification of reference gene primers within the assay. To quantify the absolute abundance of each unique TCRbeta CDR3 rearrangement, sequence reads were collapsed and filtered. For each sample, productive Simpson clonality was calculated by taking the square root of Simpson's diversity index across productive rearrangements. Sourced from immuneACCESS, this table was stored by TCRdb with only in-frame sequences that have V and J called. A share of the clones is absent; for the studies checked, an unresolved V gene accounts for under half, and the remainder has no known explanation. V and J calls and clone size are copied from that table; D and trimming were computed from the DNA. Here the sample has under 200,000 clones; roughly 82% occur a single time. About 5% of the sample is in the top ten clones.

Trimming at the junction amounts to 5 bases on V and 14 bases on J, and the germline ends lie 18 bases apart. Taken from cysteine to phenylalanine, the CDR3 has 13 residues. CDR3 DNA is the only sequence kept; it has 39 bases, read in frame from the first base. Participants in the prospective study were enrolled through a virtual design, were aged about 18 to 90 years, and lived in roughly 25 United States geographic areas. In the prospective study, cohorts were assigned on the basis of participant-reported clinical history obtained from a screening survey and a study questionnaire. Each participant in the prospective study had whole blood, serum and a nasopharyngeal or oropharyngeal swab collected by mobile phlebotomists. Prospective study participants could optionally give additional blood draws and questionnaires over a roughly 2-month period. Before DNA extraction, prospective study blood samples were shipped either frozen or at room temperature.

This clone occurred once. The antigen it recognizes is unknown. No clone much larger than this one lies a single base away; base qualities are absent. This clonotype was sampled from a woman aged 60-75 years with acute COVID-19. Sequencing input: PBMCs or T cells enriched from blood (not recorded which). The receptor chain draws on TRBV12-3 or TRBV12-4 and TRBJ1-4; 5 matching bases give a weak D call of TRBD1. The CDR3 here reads CASSPSVGDSLFF. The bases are TGTGCCAGCAGTCCGTCCGTAGGGGATTCTCTGTTTTTT.